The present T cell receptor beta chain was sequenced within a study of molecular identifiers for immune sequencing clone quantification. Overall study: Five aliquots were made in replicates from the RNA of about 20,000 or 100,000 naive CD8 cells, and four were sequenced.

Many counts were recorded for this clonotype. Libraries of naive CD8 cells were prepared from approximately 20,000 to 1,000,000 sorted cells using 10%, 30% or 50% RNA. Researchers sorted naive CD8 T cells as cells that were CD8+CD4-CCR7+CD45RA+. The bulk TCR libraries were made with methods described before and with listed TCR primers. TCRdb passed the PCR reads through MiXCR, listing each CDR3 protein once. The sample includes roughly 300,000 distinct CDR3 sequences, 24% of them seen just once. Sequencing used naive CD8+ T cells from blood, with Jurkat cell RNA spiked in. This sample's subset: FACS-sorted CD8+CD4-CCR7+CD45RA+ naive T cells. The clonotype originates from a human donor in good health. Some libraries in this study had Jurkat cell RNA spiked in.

The CDR3 sequence is CASRDLAGFTAKNIQYF. The CDR3 DNA follows: TGTGCCAGCCGGGATCTAGCGGGATTCACGGCCAAAAACATTCAGTACTTC. The chain combines TRBV28 with TRBJ2-4; 9 bases match TRBD2. Germline values: CDR1 MDHEN, CDR2 SYDVKM. The CDR3 is made up of 17 amino acids. V was pared by 8 bases and J by 1 base, with 12 bases of the junction left unmatched.